The sequence of this T cell receptor (beta chain) was determined in a study of T cells in Graves' hyperthyroidism and ophthalmopathy. Study-level findings and limits: A model built on 13 V-J features separated ophthalmopathy from stable hyperthyroidism.

Only a few counts were recorded for this clonotype. Its matching antigen is unknown. TCR beta CDR3 sequences were amplified from RNA transcripts. HTBI primers were the set used in a first-round RT-PCR of the TCR CDR3. TCRdb redid the calling of the multiplex PCR reads with MiXCR, one entry per CDR3 protein. Of hundreds of thousands of distinct CDR3 sequences listed, approximately 14% are singletons. The material sequenced was blood. This clonotype originated in a woman in her late teens or twenties with Graves' hyperthyroidism.

CDR3 coding DNA: TGTGCCAGCAGCCGGGCCTCGGGACAGGGTAATTCACCCCTCCACTTT. Translation gives CASSRASGQGNSPLHF. V and J are TRBV7-2 and TRBJ1-6; 9 bases align to TRBD1. Trimming at V came to 5 bases and at J to 6 bases, leaving 8 bases not matched to a gene. Germline V gives CDR1 SGHTA, CDR2 FQGNSA. CDR3 size: 16 residues.